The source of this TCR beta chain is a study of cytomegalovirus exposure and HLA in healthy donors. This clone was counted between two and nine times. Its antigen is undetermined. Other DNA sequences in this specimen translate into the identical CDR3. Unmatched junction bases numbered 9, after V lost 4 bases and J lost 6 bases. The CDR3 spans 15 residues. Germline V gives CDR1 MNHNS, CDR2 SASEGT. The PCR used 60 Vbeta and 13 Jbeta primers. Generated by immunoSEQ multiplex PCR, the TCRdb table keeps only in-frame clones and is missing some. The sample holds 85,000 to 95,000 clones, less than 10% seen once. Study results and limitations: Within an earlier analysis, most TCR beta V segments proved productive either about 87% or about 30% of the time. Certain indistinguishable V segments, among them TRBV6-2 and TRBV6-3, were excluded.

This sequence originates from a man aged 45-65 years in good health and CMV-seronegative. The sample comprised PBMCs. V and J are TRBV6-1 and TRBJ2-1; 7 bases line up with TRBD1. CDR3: CASSGSRDRGNEQFF. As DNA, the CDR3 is TGTGCCAGCAGTGGGTCCCGGGACAGAGGCAATGAGCAGTTCTTC.